This passage covers 7 T cell receptor beta chains from one sample sequenced in a study of blood T cell repertoires in COVID-19 (dated by TCRdb to 2018 to 2020). The library was obtained by the immunoSEQ multiplex PCR assay. In TCRdb, the immuneACCESS table is reduced to in-frame sequences with V and J assigned. These tables do not hold every clone; where another copy was compared, an unresolved V gene accounts for under half, and the others remain unexplained. The sample table records about 250,000 clones; 75% to 85% of these occur just once. The ten largest clones add up to 5.5% of the sample. Sequenced: peripheral blood. Source of these receptors: a human donor in a cohort sampled during active COVID-19.

The genes are TRBV5-1 and TRBJ1-1; 10 nucleotides match TRBD1. The CDR3 has 14 residues. Losses at the gene ends were 6 bases for V and 4 bases for J; bases not matched to a gene: 6. Germline V lookup: CDR1 SGHRS, CDR2 YFSETQ. The CDR3 DNA reads as TGCGCCAGCACCTGGACAGGGGGGAGCACTGAAGCTTTCTTT. Translated: CASTWTGGSTEAFF.

The CDR3 loop is CASSEISGVQETQYF. The CDR3 nucleotides are TGTGCCAGCAGTGAAATTAGCGGAGTGCAAGAGACCCAGTACTTC. The rearrangement links TRBV2 to TRBJ2-5, with D perhaps matching TRBD2 (6 bases). From germline, CDR1 is SNHLY and CDR2 FYNNEI. Trimming stripped 2 bases from V and 2 bases from J, with 12 bases between. This CDR3 is built from 15 residues. The full variable domain, its missing parts supplied by reference TRBV2 and TRBJ2-5, is EPEVTQTPSHQVTQMGQEVILRCVPISNHLYFYWYRQILGQKVEFLVSFYNNEISEKSEIFDDQFSVERPDGSNFTLKIRSTKLEDSAMYFCASSEISGVQETQYFGPGTRLLVL.

This clone was counted once. The chain recombines TRBV6-5 with TRBJ1-2; 9 nucleotides match TRBD1. CDR1 is MNHEY, CDR2 SVGAGI, per germline. The CDR3 sequence is 12 residues long. Trimming at V came to 6 bases and at J to 13 bases, leaving 9 bases not matched to a gene. The CDR3 reads CASSRRQGVITF. DNA for the CDR3: TGTGCCAGCAGCCGTCGACAGGGGGTAATCACCTTC.

The J gene is TRBJ2-5, the V gene TRBV6-5; D may be TRBD2 (5 bases). Trimming cost V 6 bases and J 7 bases, with 15 bases left between them. This CDR3 is built from 13 residues. Per germline, CDR1 MNHEY and CDR2 SVGAGI. CDR3 sequence (DNA): TGTGCCAGCAGCCCCACTAGTGTGTCGACCCAGTACTTC. It specifies CASSPTSVSTQYF.

V is TRBV21-1 and J is TRBJ2-7; no DNA check was done on the table's D call, TRBD1. TRBV21-1 is reported as a pseudogene. The CDR3 has 17 residues. CDR3 in amino acids: CASSKPHPGQGALEQYF. In DNA, the CDR3 is TGTGCCAGCAGCAAACCACACCCGGGACAGGGGGCGTTAGAGCAGTACTTC.

By proportion, this clone is medium-sized (0.01 to 0.1%). V usage is TRBV2 and J usage is TRBJ1-2; a possible D gene is TRBD1 (6 bases). The CDR3 consists of 11 residues. Germline CDR1 reads SNHLY; CDR2 reads FYNNEI. Deletions cut 4 bases from V and 13 bases from J, with 13 bases between. CDR3 region: CASSGQAFGTF. As DNA, the CDR3 is TGTGCCAGCAGTGGACAGGCCTTTGGCACCTTC.

The chain links TRBV7-3 to TRBJ2-5; D possibly corresponds to TRBD2 (5 bases). Germline V gene data show CDR1 as SGHTA and CDR2 as FQGTGA. This CDR3 has 13 residues. V lost 3 bases, J lost 3 bases, and 8 bases lay in between. CDR3 protein: CASSFREKETQYF. The CDR3 DNA follows: TGTGCCAGCAGCTTCCGGGAAAAAGAGACCCAGTACTTC.